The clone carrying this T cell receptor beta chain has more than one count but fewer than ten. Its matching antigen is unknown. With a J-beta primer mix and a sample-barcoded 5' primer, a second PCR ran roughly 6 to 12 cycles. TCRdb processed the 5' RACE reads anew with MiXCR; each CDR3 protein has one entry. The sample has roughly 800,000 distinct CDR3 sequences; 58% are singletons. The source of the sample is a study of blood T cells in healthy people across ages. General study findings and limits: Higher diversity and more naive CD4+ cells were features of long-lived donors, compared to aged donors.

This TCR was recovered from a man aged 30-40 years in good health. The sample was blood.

The CDR3, as DNA: TGTGCCAGCAGCCAAACCGACAGGCGAGATGAAAAACTGTTTTTT. Protein product: CASSQTDRRDEKLFF. The genes are TRBV3-1 and TRBJ1-4; D may be TRBD1 (6 bases). Germline CDR1 reads LGHDT; CDR2 reads YNNKEL (reference sequence). Trimming removed 2 bases at V and 6 bases at J, with 13 bases between. The CDR3 is 15 amino acids.